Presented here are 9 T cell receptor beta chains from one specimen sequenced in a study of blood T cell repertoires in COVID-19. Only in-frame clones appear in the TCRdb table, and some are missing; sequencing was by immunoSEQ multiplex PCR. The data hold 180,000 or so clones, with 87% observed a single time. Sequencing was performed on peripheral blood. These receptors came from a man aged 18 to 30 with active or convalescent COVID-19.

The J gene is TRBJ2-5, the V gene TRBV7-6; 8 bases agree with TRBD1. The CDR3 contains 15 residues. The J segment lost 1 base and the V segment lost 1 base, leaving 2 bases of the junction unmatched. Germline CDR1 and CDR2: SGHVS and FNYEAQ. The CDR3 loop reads CASSLGGQGQETQYF. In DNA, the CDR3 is TGTGCCAGCAGCTTAGGCGGACAGGGCCAAGAGACCCAGTACTTC.

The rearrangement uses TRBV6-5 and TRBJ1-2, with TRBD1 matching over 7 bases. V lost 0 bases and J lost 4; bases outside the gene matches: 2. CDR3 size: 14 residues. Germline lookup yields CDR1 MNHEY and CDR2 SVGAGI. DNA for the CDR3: TGTGCCAGCAGTTACTCGGGACAGCGCTATGGCTACACCTTC. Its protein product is CASSYSGQRYGYTF.

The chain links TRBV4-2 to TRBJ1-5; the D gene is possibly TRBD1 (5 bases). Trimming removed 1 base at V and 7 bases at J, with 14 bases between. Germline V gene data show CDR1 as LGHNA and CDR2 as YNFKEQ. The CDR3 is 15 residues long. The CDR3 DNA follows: TGTGCCAGCAGCCAAGCGGGGGGGAACCAGCAGCCCCAGCATTTT. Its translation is CASSQAGGNQQPQHF.

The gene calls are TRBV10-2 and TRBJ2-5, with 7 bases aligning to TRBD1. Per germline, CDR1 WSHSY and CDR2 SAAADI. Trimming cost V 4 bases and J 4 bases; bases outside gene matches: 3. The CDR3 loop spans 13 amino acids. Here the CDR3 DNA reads TGCGCCAGCAGTGGACAGGGCTTAGAGACCCAGTACTTC. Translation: CASSGQGLETQYF.

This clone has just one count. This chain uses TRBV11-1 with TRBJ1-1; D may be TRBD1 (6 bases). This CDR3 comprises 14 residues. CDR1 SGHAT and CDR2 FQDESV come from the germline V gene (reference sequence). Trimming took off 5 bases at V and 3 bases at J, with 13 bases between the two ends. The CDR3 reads CASSLRTDYTEAFF. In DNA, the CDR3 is TGTGCCAGCAGCCTCAGGACAGATTACACTGAAGCTTTCTTT.

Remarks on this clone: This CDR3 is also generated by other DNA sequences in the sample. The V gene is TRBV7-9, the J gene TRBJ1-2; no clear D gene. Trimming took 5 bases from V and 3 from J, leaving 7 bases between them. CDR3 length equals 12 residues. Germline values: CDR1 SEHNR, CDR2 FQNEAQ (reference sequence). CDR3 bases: TGTGCCAGCAGCCTCACAGACTATGGCTACACCTTC. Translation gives CASSLTDYGYTF.

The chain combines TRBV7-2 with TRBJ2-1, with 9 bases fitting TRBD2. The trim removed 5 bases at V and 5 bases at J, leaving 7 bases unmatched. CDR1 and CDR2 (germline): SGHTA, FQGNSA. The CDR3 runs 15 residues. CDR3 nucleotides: TGTGCCAGCAGCCCAGAGGGACTAGCAAACAATGAGCAGTTCTTC. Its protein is CASSPEGLANNEQFF.

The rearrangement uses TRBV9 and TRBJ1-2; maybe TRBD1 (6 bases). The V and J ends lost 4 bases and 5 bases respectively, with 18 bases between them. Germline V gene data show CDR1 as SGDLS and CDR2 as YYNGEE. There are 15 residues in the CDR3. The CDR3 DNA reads TGTGCCAGCAGCCCCGCGGGGGCTTTACTTTATGGCTACACCTTC. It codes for CASSPAGALLYGYTF. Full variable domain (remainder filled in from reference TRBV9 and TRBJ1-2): DSGVTQTPKHLITATGQRVTLRCSPRSGDLSVYWYQQSLDQGLQFLIQYYNGEERAKGNILERFSAQQFPDLHSELNLSSLELGDSALYFCASSPAGALLYGYTFGSGTRLTVV.

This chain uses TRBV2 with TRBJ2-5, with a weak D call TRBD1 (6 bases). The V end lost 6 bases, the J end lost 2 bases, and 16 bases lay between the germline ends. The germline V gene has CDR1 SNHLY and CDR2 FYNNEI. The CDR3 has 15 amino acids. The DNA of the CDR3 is TGTGCCAGCAGGAACCGGGACACTGAGCAAGAGACCCAGTACTTC. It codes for CASRNRDTEQETQYF.